This T cell receptor (beta chain) was observed in a study of OX40 agonist ivuxolimab in advanced cancers. CDR3 length: 12 amino acids. The V gene's germline CDR1 is LNHDA and CDR2 SQIVND (reference sequence). Trimming shortened V by 7 bases and J by 1 base, and 7 bases separated the two germline ends. Some clones are missing from TCRdb's copy, which holds only in-frame ones; the method was immunoSEQ multiplex PCR. The sample shows about 50,000 clones, about 88% of them seen only once. The gene calls are TRBV19 and TRBJ1-2; D not certain. The sample was CD4+ or CD8+ T cells sorted from blood, taken in a trial of the OX40 agonist ivuxolimab. This TCR came from an adult with an advanced solid tumor such as melanoma, head and neck, liver or kidney cancer. CDR3 amino acids: CASKDFNYGYTF. CDR3 DNA sequence: TGTGCCAGTAAGGACTTTAACTATGGCTACACCTTC.